This TCR beta chain was identified during a study of cytomegalovirus exposure and HLA in healthy donors. Study-level background: Clustering assigned 70% to 90% of the approximately 370 genotyped donors to the Caucasian-associated ancestry cluster. Study-wide results and caveats: In a later analysis, V- and J-gene trimming of beta chains associated with a DCLRE1C missense variant, replicated independently. Rates of TCR association differed by HLA locus in a later analysis, with DRB1 highest and HLA-C lowest.

Turning to this clone: What it binds is unknown.

PCR primers comprised 60 Vbeta and 13 Jbeta primers. Profiled with immunoSEQ multiplex PCR; TCRdb holds only in-frame clones, not every one. Altogether roughly 92,000 clones are present, under 90% being singletons, with the ten largest covering about 30%. Germline CDR1 and CDR2: MNHNS and SASEGT. With 5 bases removed from V and 5 bases from J, the gap between germline ends came to 10 bases. This CDR3 spans 12 amino acids. The receptor comes from a man in his fifties in good health and CMV-seropositive. Sequencing was done on a sample of PBMCs. This chain joins TRBV6-1 and TRBJ2-7; D is unresolved. CDR3 in amino acids: CASSSLRDEQYF. The CDR3 nucleotides read TGTGCCAGCAGTTCCCTTCGGGACGAGCAGTACTTC.